This T cell receptor beta chain was obtained from a study of blood T cell repertoires in COVID-19. Study in general: Acute and convalescent COVID-19 samples came from the United States, Italy and Spain. PBMCs, B-cell-depleted T cells, or T cells were the source of the cDNA or gDNA that made up the material.

Generated by immunoSEQ multiplex PCR, the TCRdb table keeps only in-frame clones and is missing some. Here the sample spans 350,000 to 450,000 clones, less than 90% being singletons. The CDR3 runs 14 residues. Looked up from germline, CDR1 is GTSNPN and CDR2 is SVGIG (reference sequence). V lost 3 bases, J lost 7 bases, and 13 bases lay in between. The sample comprised peripheral blood. V gene TRBV30 combines with J gene TRBJ1-6; D perhaps matches TRBD1 (5 bases). The clonotype comes from a woman aged 60-70 years with COVID-19, enrolled during active disease. As DNA, the CDR3 is TGTGCCTGGAGAGTGGGGCAGGGAAATTCACCCCTCCACTTT. Translating it yields CAWRVGQGNSPLHF.